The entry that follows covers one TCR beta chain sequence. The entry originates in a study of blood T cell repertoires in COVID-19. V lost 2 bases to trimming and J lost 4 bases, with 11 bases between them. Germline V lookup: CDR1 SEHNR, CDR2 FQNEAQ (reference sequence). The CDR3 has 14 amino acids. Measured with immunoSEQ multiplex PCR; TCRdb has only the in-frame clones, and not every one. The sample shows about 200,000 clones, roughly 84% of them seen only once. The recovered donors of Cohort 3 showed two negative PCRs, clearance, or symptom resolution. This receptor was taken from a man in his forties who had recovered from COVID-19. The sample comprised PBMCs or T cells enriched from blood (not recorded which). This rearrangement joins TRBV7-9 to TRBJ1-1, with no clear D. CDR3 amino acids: CASSLYSHSTEAFF. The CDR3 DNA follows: TGTGCCAGCAGCTTATACTCCCACAGCACTGAAGCTTTCTTT.